This T cell receptor (beta chain) was observed in a study of blood T cells in healthy people across ages. Comments on this clonotype: It may be a read error: a sequence one base away is much more abundant.

This CDR3 spans 14 amino acids. The V gene's germline CDR1 is KGHDR and CDR2 SFDVKD. A second PCR, run for roughly 7 to 11 cycles, used a sample-barcoded 5' primer plus a J-beta primer mix. The study obtained at least 2.5 million CDR3-containing paired-end reads from every sample. TCRdb re-analysed the 5' RACE reads in MiXCR, keeping a single row per CDR3 protein. The sample has about 840,000 distinct CDR3 sequences, 25% to 30% seen once. The same specimen was also included in a second study, on T cells of mothers and their children.

The clonotype was recovered from a woman aged 40-49 years in good health. Input material: blood. The chain employs TRBV24-1 and TRBJ2-5, with D perhaps matching TRBD1 (6 bases). TRBJ2-1 matches the DNA end more closely, so the J call is doubtful. The CDR3 nucleotides are TGTGCCACCAGTGATCATTTGGGACAAGAGACCCAGTTCTTC. Translation: CATSDHLGQETQFF.